This T cell receptor (beta chain) appears in the sequencing data of a study of blood T cell repertoires in COVID-19. Study information: Researchers got acute and convalescent COVID-19 samples from the United States, Italy and Spain. Sources were T cells, B-cell-depleted T cells, or PBMCs; the material itself was cDNA or gDNA.

This CDR3 contains 15 residues. V shed 3 bases and J shed 5 bases, with 16 bases lying between them. In germline, CDR1 is LGHNA, CDR2 YSLEER. Per the authors' pipeline: Amplification from reference gene primers served as the basis for estimated nucleated cell counts. Assay used: immunoSEQ multiplex PCR; TCRdb lists only in-frame clones, some missing. That table is the source of V, J and clone size, and D and trimming were worked out from the DNA. This repertoire shows more than 150,000 clones, 80% found once; its top ten account for approximately 0.5%. This clone was found a few times. Material for sequencing was peripheral blood. The chain couples TRBV4-3 to TRBJ1-2; D gene ambiguous. The receptor was derived from a man between 60 and 75 years old with acute or convalescent COVID-19. This chain's CDR3 is CASSHQRVSAYGYTF. The CDR3 bases are TGCGCCAGCAGCCACCAGCGGGTCAGTGCTTATGGCTACACCTTC.